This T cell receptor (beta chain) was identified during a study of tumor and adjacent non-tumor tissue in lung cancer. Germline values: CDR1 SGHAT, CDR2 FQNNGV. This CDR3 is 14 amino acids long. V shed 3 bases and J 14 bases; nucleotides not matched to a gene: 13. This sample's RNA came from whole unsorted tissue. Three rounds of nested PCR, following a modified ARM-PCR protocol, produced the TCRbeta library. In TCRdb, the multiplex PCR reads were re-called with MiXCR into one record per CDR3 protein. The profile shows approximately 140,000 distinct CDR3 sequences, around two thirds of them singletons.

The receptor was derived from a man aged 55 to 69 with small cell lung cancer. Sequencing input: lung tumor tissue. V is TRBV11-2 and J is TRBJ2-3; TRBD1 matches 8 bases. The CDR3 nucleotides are TGTGCCAGCAGCTTGTCAGGGGGCATAGATATGCGGTATTTT. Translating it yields CASSLSGGIDMRYF.